The present T cell receptor beta chain was sequenced within a study of T-cell reconstitution after alpha-beta-depleted transplantation in children. This clonotype was observed at least ten times. Preparation of the TCRbeta library used unique molecular identifiers. TCRdb processed the PCR reads anew with MiXCR; each CDR3 protein has one entry. This sample yields some 240,000 distinct CDR3 sequences, of which more than 7.5% are seen a single time; 5% to 6% belongs to the top ten. The CDR3 has 13 residues. Per germline, CDR1 SGHKS and CDR2 YYEKEE (reference sequence). V was cut by 7 bases and J by 5 bases, with 13 bases left in between.

Sequencing was performed on PBMCs from the stem cell graft donor, taken from the stem cell graft. The source is a human donor who donated a stem cell graft to a child with SCID. The chain uses TRBV5-5 and TRBJ2-1; D gene unclear. Written as DNA, the CDR3 is TGTGCCAGCCTTAGAGCCGGAGACAATGAGCAGTTCTTC. It translates to CASLRAGDNEQFF.